The 20 T cell receptor beta chains presented below share a single source sample, sequenced in a study of blood T cell repertoires in COVID-19. Generated by immunoSEQ multiplex PCR, the TCRdb table keeps only in-frame clones and is missing some. The repertoire holds 200,000 to 250,000 clones, with approximately 80% as singletons. Input material: peripheral blood. These receptor sequences come from a woman aged 55-70 years with active or convalescent COVID-19.

The J gene is TRBJ2-2, the V gene TRBV28, with 7 nucleotides matching TRBD2. From germline, CDR1 is MDHEN and CDR2 SYDVKM. The CDR3 has 16 amino acids. V was pared by 2 bases and J by 2 bases, with 5 bases of the junction left unmatched. The CDR3 is CASSLGGSGNTGELFF. In nucleotides, the CDR3 is TGTGCCAGCAGTTTAGGCGGGAGCGGAAACACCGGGGAGCTGTTTTTT.

This clone was counted only a few times. The V gene is TRBV18, the J gene TRBJ1-1; TRBD1 might be the D (6 bases). V lost 6 bases and J lost 3, with 11 bases in between. Germline V lookup: CDR1 KGHSH, CDR2 LQKENI. This CDR3 has 13 amino acids. CDR3 DNA sequence: TGTGCCAGCTCGAACAGGGAACACACTGAAGCTTTCTTT. Translating gives CASSNREHTEAFF. Based on the CDR3 plus reference TRBV18 and TRBJ1-1, the full variable domain is NAGVMQNPRHLVRRRGQEARLRCSPMKGHSHVYWYRQLPEEGLKFMVYLQKENIIDESGMPKERFSAEFPKEGPSILRIQQVVRGDSAAYFCASSNREHTEAFFGQGTRLTVV.

This clone was seen a single time. Sequence at one end of the junction differs from germline and may be a read error. This chain connects TRBV7-7 to TRBJ2-3, with TRBD1 identical over 9 bases. The germline V gene encodes CDR1 SSHAT and CDR2 FNYEAQ (reference sequence). This CDR3 is built from 15 residues. The CDR3 region has the DNA TGTGCTAGCAGCCCCGGGACAGGGTGGATGGATACGCAGTATTTT. This encodes CASSPGTGWMDTQYF.

The rearrangement links TRBV7-2 to TRBJ2-1, with D possibly being TRBD1 (6 bases). CDR3 length equals 16 residues. In germline, CDR1 is SGHTA, CDR2 FQGNSA. The germline V and J ends were trimmed by 7 bases and 7 bases, with 23 bases remaining between them. The CDR3 loop reads CASIPSLAGVRNEQFF. CDR3 in DNA: TGTGCCAGCATCCCCTCGCTGGCAGGGGTACGGAATGAGCAGTTCTTC. The full variable domain, with the rest looked up from reference TRBV7-2 and TRBJ2-1, is GAGVSQSPSNKVTEKGKDVELRCDPISGHTALYWYRQSLGQGLEFLIYFQGNSAPDKSGLPSDRFSAERTGGSVSTLTIQRTQQEDSAVYLCASIPSLAGVRNEQFFGPGTRLTVL.

The chain is built from TRBV5-6 and TRBJ1-2, with a possible D match to TRBD1 (5 bases). Trimming took 3 bases from V and 7 from J, leaving 19 bases between them. CDR1 SGHDT and CDR2 YYEEEE come from the germline V gene. This CDR3 has 15 residues. The CDR3 DNA follows: TGTGCCAGCAGCTCCTGGGGGGGTCGCCTCGCTGGCTACACCTTC. It encodes CASSSWGGRLAGYTF.

The gene calls are TRBV7-9 and TRBJ2-1, with D tentatively TRBD1 (5 bases). The CDR3 is 15 residues long. From germline, CDR1 is SEHNR and CDR2 FQNEAQ (reference sequence). Trimming removed 6 bases from V and 0 bases from J, with 12 bases in between. The CDR3 loop reads CASRIGVNSYNEQFF. DNA for the CDR3: TGTGCCAGCAGGATAGGGGTCAACTCCTACAATGAGCAGTTCTTC.

The gene calls are TRBV28 and TRBJ2-5; 8 nucleotides line up with TRBD2. J lost 5 bases, V lost 4 bases, and 9 bases had no gene match. The CDR3 is made up of 15 amino acids. Germline loops: CDR1 MDHEN, CDR2 SYDVKM. Here the CDR3 DNA reads TGTGCCAGCAGTTCCCCAGCGGGAGCAGGGGAGACCCAGTACTTC. This codes for CASSSPAGAGETQYF. Full variable domain (rest looked up from reference TRBV28 and TRBJ2-5): DVKVTQSSRYLVKRTGEKVFLECVQDMDHENMFWYRQDPGLGLRLIYFSYDVKMKEKGDIPEGYSVSREKKERFSLILESASTNQTSMYLCASSSPAGAGETQYFGPGTRLLVL.

A few counts support this clone. This same CDR3 is encoded by further DNA sequences in the sample. The J gene is TRBJ2-7, the V gene TRBV5-1; unclear D gene. The ends were cut back, 0 bases at V and 3 bases at J, with 4 bases in the middle. This CDR3 has 12 amino acids. Germline V gives CDR1 SGHRS, CDR2 YFSETQ. In nucleotides, the CDR3 is TGCGCCAGCAGCTTGGGAGACTACGAGCAGTACTTC. It translates to CASSLGDYEQYF. Drawing the rest from reference TRBV5-1 and TRBJ2-7, the complete variable domain is KAGVTQTPRYLIKTRGQQVTLSCSPISGHRSVSWYQQTPGQGLQFLFEYFSETQRNKGNFPGRFSGRQFSNSRSEMNVSTLELGDSALYLCASSLGDYEQYFGPGTRLTVT.

The chain joins TRBV7-9 to TRBJ2-3; the match to TRBD2 covers 12 bases. V dropped 5 bases and J dropped 4; count of bases not matched to a gene: 4. CDR3 size: 15 residues. Germline V gives CDR1 SEHNR, CDR2 FQNEAQ (reference sequence). In nucleotides, the CDR3 is TGTGCCAGCAGCCGACTAGCGGGAGAGGCAGATACGCAGTATTTT. This sequence encodes CASSRLAGEADTQYF.

The genes are TRBV30 and TRBJ1-1, with D possibly matching TRBD1 (6 bases). The CDR3 has 13 amino acids. V was trimmed by 3 bases and J by 1 base, leaving 9 bases between them. Per the germline V gene, CDR1 is GTSNPN and CDR2 is SVGIG (reference sequence). CDR3 sequence reads: CAWRDSSNTEAFF. The CDR3 nucleotides read TGTGCCTGGAGGGACAGCTCGAACACTGAAGCTTTCTTT. The variable domain in full, completed from reference TRBV30 and TRBJ1-1, reads SQTIHQWPATLVQPVGSPLSLECTVEGTSNPNLYWYRQAAGRGLQLLFYSVGIGQISSEVPQNLSASRPQDRQFILSSKKLLLSDSGFYLCAWRDSSNTEAFFGQGTRLTVV.

The chain links TRBV5-1 to TRBJ2-7; 10 bases map to TRBD1. Germline V gene lookup returns CDR1 SGHRS and CDR2 YFSETQ. V shed 3 bases, J shed 5 bases, and the junction held 20 bases outside the gene matches. This CDR3 has 19 amino acids. The CDR3 loop reads CASSYSRGQGGPLVNEQYF. The CDR3 bases are TGCGCCAGCAGCTATTCCCGAGGACAGGGGGGTCCGTTGGTGAACGAGCAGTACTTC.

The chain is built from TRBV2 and TRBJ1-3, with a weak D call TRBD1 (6 bases). Per the germline V gene, CDR1 is SNHLY and CDR2 is FYNNEI. This CDR3 has 16 amino acids. V lost 2 bases, J lost 0 bases, and 11 bases lay in between. The CDR3 coding sequence is TGTGCCAGCAGTGAAAGGGGGGGCCTCTCTGGAAACACCATATATTTT. Its protein product is CASSERGGLSGNTIYF.

A single count supports this clone. The chain links TRBV12-3 or TRBV12-4 to TRBJ2-3; 7 bases line up with TRBD1. CDR3 length: 13 residues. Trimming at V came to 6 bases and at J to 6 bases, leaving 6 bases not matched to a gene. CDR3 nucleotides: TGTGCCAGCAGCTCAACAGGGGCTGATACGCAGTATTTT. Translation gives CASSSTGADTQYF.

The chain recombines TRBV19 with TRBJ2-2; TRBD2 aligns across 7 bases. Trimming took 6 bases from V and 5 from J; bases not matched to a gene: 12. The CDR3 totals 16 residues. Germline CDR1 is LNHDA and CDR2 is SQIVND (reference sequence). CDR3 in DNA: TGTGCCAGTAGAGGAACCGGGAGGTTAGTTACCGGGGAGCTGTTTTTT. Translation gives CASRGTGRLVTGELFF.

The V gene is TRBV6-2 or TRBV6-3, the J gene TRBJ1-2, with D possibly matching TRBD1 (6 bases). Deletions cut 5 bases from V and 2 bases from J, with 6 bases between. The CDR3 runs 12 residues. Per germline, CDR1 MNHEY and CDR2 SVGEGT. The CDR3 sequence: CASSGQNYGYTF. The CDR3 DNA follows: TGTGCCAGCAGTGGACAGAACTATGGCTACACCTTC.

V usage is TRBV5-1 and J usage is TRBJ2-3; D possibly corresponds to TRBD2 (5 bases). This CDR3 comprises 14 residues. Trimming shortened V by 3 bases and J by 6 bases, and 14 bases separated the two germline ends. Germline V lookup: CDR1 SGHRS, CDR2 YFSETQ. The CDR3 protein is CASSSGLDIDTQYF. The CDR3 DNA is TGCGCCAGCAGCTCAGGACTGGATATCGATACGCAGTATTTT. The full variable domain, in which reference TRBV5-1 and TRBJ2-3 provide the parts outside the CDR3, is KAGVTQTPRYLIKTRGQQVTLSCSPISGHRSVSWYQQTPGQGLQFLFEYFSETQRNKGNFPGRFSGRQFSNSRSEMNVSTLELGDSALYLCASSSGLDIDTQYFGPGTRLTVL.

In this sample, this clone turned up a few times. The V and J genes are TRBV6-5 and TRBJ2-5; no clear D gene. The germline gives CDR1 MNHEY, CDR2 SVGAGI. Trimming took 10 bases from V and 2 from J, leaving 5 bases between them. This CDR3 contains 10 residues. The DNA for the CDR3 is TGTGCCACAGTACAAGAGACCCAGTACTTC. The encoded protein is CATVQETQYF.

This chain links TRBV3-1 (or the pseudogene TRBV3-2) with TRBJ2-3; TRBD2 agrees at 7 bases. The junction had 6 bases not matched to a gene; V was cut back by 0 bases and J by 6 bases. This CDR3 region has 15 residues. Per germline, CDR1 LGHDT and CDR2 YNNKEL (reference sequence). The CDR3 sequence: CASSQDWGGGDTQYF. The CDR3 coding sequence is TGTGCCAGCAGCCAAGACTGGGGGGGAGGTGATACGCAGTATTTT.

The genes are TRBV5-1 and TRBJ1-2; D possibly corresponds to TRBD1 (6 bases). This CDR3 contains 14 residues. Trimming pared 2 bases from V and 3 bases from J, leaving 11 bases between. Germline V gene data show CDR1 as SGHRS and CDR2 as YFSETQ. This CDR3 reads CASSLRGGDYGYTF. The CDR3 DNA reads TGCGCCAGCAGCTTAAGGGGGGGTGACTATGGCTACACCTTC.

This clone was recorded only once. V is TRBV19 and J is TRBJ1-1, with TRBD1 as a possible D gene (5 bases). In germline, CDR1 is LNHDA, CDR2 SQIVND (reference sequence). The V end was cut by 3 bases, the J end by 4 bases, with 9 bases between. This CDR3 spans 13 amino acids. The CDR3 sequence: CASSIPGFTEAFF. The DNA of the CDR3 is TGTGCCAGTAGTATCCCAGGGTTCACTGAAGCTTTCTTT.